This T cell receptor (beta chain) comes out of a study of T cells after yellow fever vaccination. At the level of the study: Fractions containing few cells were prepared with SMART-Seq v4 Ultra Low Input.

TCRdb ran MiXCR on the 5' RACE reads and lists one entry per CDR3 protein. The top ten clones hold 15% to 20% of a sample with some 96,000 distinct CDR3 sequences, almost 9% of them seen once. This CDR3 spans 18 amino acids. V shed 0 bases, J shed 1 base, and the junction held 7 bases outside the gene matches. Germline lookup yields CDR1 LGHDT and CDR2 YNNKEL (reference sequence). This specimen was CD8+ T cells not binding an NS4B(214-222) dextramer, sorted from PBMCs, taken around 15 days after the first yellow fever vaccination. This clonotype was obtained from a man aged 18-30 years who received the YFV17D yellow fever vaccine. This sequence joins TRBV3-1 and TRBJ2-2; 8 bases agree with TRBD2. The DNA for the CDR3 is TGTGCCAGCAGCCAAGATAGAGCGGGGGTCATGAACACCGGGGAGCTGTTTTTT. Translation gives CASSQDRAGVMNTGELFF.